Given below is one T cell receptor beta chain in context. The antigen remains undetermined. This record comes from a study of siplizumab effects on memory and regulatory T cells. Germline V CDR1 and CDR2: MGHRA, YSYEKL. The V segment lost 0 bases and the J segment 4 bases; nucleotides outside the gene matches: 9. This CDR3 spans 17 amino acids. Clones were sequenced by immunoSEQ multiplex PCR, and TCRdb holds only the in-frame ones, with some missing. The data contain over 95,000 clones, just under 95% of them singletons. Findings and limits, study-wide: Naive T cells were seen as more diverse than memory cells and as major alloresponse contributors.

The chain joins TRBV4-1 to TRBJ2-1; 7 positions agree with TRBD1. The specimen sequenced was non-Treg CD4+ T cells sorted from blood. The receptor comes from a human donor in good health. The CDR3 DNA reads TGCGCCAGCAGCCAAGAAGTATCACAGGGGATATACAATGAGCAGTTCTTC. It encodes CASSQEVSQGIYNEQFF.